These 14 T cell receptor beta chains originate from one sample sequenced in a study of blood T cell repertoires in COVID-19. Clones were read by immunoSEQ multiplex PCR, and TCRdb kept only the in-frame ones, dropping some. The sample includes roughly 190,000 clones, roughly 80% of them seen just once. Sequencing was performed on peripheral blood. These TCRs come from a human donor with acute or convalescent COVID-19. The donor label of this sample is uncertain.

This chain connects TRBV10-2 to TRBJ1-1; weak D call: TRBD1 (5 bases). Trimming took off 6 bases at V and 0 bases at J, with 5 bases between the two ends. This CDR3 is 12 amino acids long. Germline CDR1 reads WSHSY; CDR2 reads SAAADI. Here the CDR3 reads CASRTVNTEAFF. Written as DNA, the CDR3 is TGCGCCAGCAGGACAGTGAACACTGAAGCTTTCTTT.

About this clone: The sample carries other DNA sequences with the same CDR3. V usage is TRBV30 and J usage is TRBJ1-5; D is possibly TRBD1 (5 bases). The CDR3 extends over 14 amino acids. The germline V gene has CDR1 GTSNPN and CDR2 SVGIG (reference sequence). V was pared by 1 base and J by 1 base, with 8 bases between. The CDR3 DNA reads TGTGCCTGGAGTGAGGGGCAGAGCAATCAGCCCCAGCATTTT. Amino acid sequence: CAWSEGQSNQPQHF.

This clone appeared a single time. The chain carries TRBV19 and TRBJ1-1, with 8 bases identical to TRBD1. This CDR3 is built from 17 residues. Germline CDR1 LNHDA, CDR2 SQIVND (reference sequence). V lost 2 bases, J lost 0 bases, and 8 bases stayed unmatched. CDR3 DNA: TGTGCCAGTAGTATACGGACAGGGTTAGGGATGAACACTGAAGCTTTCTTT. Its protein is CASSIRTGLGMNTEAFF. Variable domain in full (rest from reference TRBV19 and TRBJ1-1): DGGITQSPKYLFRKEGQNVTLSCEQNLNHDAMYWYRQDPGQGLRLIYYSQIVNDFQKGDIAEGYSVSREKKESFPLTVTSAQKNPTAFYLCASSIRTGLGMNTEAFFGQGTRLTVV.

The chain combines TRBV2 with TRBJ2-5, with 7 bases identical to TRBD2. Unmatched junction bases numbered 6, after V lost 6 bases and J lost 5 bases. Germline V lookup: CDR1 SNHLY, CDR2 FYNNEI. The CDR3 length is 13 residues. The CDR3 sequence: CASRGGGSETQYF. The DNA for the CDR3 is TGTGCCAGCAGGGGTGGCGGGAGTGAGACCCAGTACTTC.

The V call is TRBV7-9, the J call TRBJ2-5; 7 bases align to TRBD2. Germline CDR1 and CDR2: SEHNR and FQNEAQ (reference sequence). This CDR3 comprises 15 residues. The V segment lost 2 bases and the J segment 5 bases; nucleotides outside the gene matches: 8. The CDR3 DNA follows: TGTGCCAGCAGCTTATCTGGGGGGGATCGGGAGACCCAGTACTTC. It is translated as CASSLSGGDRETQYF.

The chain uses TRBV28 and TRBJ2-7; 9 positions agree with TRBD1. CDR1 is MDHEN, CDR2 SYDVKM, per germline. There are 15 residues in the CDR3. V was clipped by 2 bases and J by 1 base; unmatched bases: 3. The CDR3 loop reads CASSLPTGGSYEQYF. CDR3 in DNA: TGTGCCAGCAGTTTACCGACAGGGGGTTCCTACGAGCAGTACTTC.

The J gene is TRBJ2-7, the V gene TRBV2, with a possible D match to TRBD1 (6 bases). The CDR3 spans 14 residues. Per the germline V gene, CDR1 is SNHLY and CDR2 is FYNNEI. V was cut by 6 bases and J by 4 bases, with 16 bases left in between. CDR3 region: CASRATGMGYEQYF. CDR3 nucleotide sequence: TGTGCCAGCAGGGCTACAGGGATGGGGTACGAGCAGTACTTC.

With respect to this clone: This sample also contains other DNA sequences that code for the same CDR3. The rearrangement links TRBV7-9 to TRBJ2-7; no firm D call. The length of the CDR3 is 11 residues. CDR1 and CDR2 from the germline V gene are SEHNR and FQNEAQ (reference sequence). Between the trimmed V and J ends, which lost 4 bases and 3 bases, there was a span of 4 bases. CDR3 coding DNA: TGTGCCAGCAGCTCACTCTACGAGCAGTACTTC. Protein product: CASSSLYEQYF.

This clone was seen just once. The chain employs TRBV7-7 and TRBJ2-3; 8 positions agree with TRBD2. Trimming removed 2 bases from V and 4 bases from J; junction bases left unmatched: 5. CDR3 size: 15 residues. Germline lookup yields CDR1 SSHAT and CDR2 FNYEAQ (reference sequence). The CDR3 region is CASSLQAGGADTQYF. The CDR3 bases are TGTGCCAGCAGCTTACAGGCGGGGGGCGCAGATACGCAGTATTTT.

This clone appeared a few times. This rearrangement joins TRBV9 to TRBJ2-3; weak D call: TRBD2 (6 bases). CDR1 SGDLS and CDR2 YYNGEE come from the germline V gene. The length of the CDR3 is 15 residues. Trimming stripped 4 bases from V and 2 bases from J, with 14 bases between. CDR3 region: CASSPHGGPTDTQYF. The CDR3 DNA follows: TGTGCCAGCAGCCCCCACGGGGGACCCACAGATACGCAGTATTTT.

The gene calls are TRBV9 and TRBJ1-1; D perhaps matches TRBD1 (5 bases). V shed 3 bases and J shed 1 base, with 13 bases lying between them. In germline, CDR1 is SGDLS, CDR2 YYNGEE. CDR3 length: 15 residues. CDR3 sequence: CASSGHPGENTEAFF. DNA of the CDR3: TGTGCCAGCAGCGGCCACCCGGGGGAGAACACTGAAGCTTTCTTT. Looking up the rest from reference TRBV9 and TRBJ1-1 gives the full variable domain: DSGVTQTPKHLITATGQRVTLRCSPRSGDLSVYWYQQSLDQGLQFLIQYYNGEERAKGNILERFSAQQFPDLHSELNLSSLELGDSALYFCASSGHPGENTEAFFGQGTRLTVV.

The chain recombines TRBV27 with TRBJ2-3; D is perhaps TRBD1 (6 bases). Germline V gene sequence: CDR1 MNHEY, CDR2 SMNVEV (reference sequence). This CDR3 is built from 14 residues. V lost 6 bases and J 0 bases, leaving 10 bases between the germline ends. CDR3 protein: CASSYTGSTDTQYF. CDR3 nucleotide sequence: TGTGCCAGCAGCTATACAGGGAGCACAGATACGCAGTATTTT.

The chain is built from TRBV19 and TRBJ2-5; 11 nucleotides line up with TRBD1. Germline-derived CDR1 and CDR2 are LNHDA and SQIVND (reference sequence). The V segment lost 4 bases and the J segment 6 bases; nucleotides outside the gene matches: 10. The CDR3 is made up of 16 amino acids. CDR3 nucleotide sequence: TGTGCCAGTAGTAGCCCCGGGACAGGGGGAGGGCAGACCCAGTACTTC. Its protein product is CASSSPGTGGGQTQYF.

The V call is TRBV28, the J call TRBJ1-2, with D possibly TRBD1 on 6 matching bases. The CDR3 has 13 amino acids. Trimming pared 11 bases from V and 3 bases from J, leaving 16 bases between. Germline V lookup: CDR1 MDHEN, CDR2 SYDVKM. The CDR3: CAHGRQAHYGYTF. For the CDR3, the DNA is TGTGCCCATGGGAGACAGGCACACTATGGCTACACCTTC.